The 5 T cell receptor beta chains in this list originate from one sample, sequenced in a study of tumor-infiltrating lymphocytes in oesophageal squamous cell carcinoma. TCRdb called the PCR reads again in MiXCR, with one record for every CDR3 protein. Among under 15,000 distinct CDR3 sequences listed, 56% were seen once. What was sequenced was esophageal tumor tissue. Receptor source: a female donor with esophageal squamous cell carcinoma.

The gene calls are TRBV10-3 and TRBJ2-7, with D uncertain. The DNA matches TRBJ1-2 better at its end, which makes the J call doubtful. Germline CDR1 reads ENHRY; CDR2 reads SYGVKD. This CDR3 has 12 amino acids. The CDR3 sequence: CAISEEAYGYTF. The CDR3 DNA is TGTGCCATCAGTGAGGAGGCATATGGCTACACCTTC.

The chain links TRBV7-9 to TRBJ1-2; unclear D gene. V shed 1 base and J shed 8 bases, with 14 bases lying between them. CDR3 size: 14 residues. Germline CDR1 is SEHNR and CDR2 is FQNEAQ (reference sequence). CDR3 sequence (DNA): TGTGCCAGCAGCTTAGAGCCACTTCGGGGAGGCTACACCTTC. Its translation: CASSLEPLRGGYTF.

In its sample, this clonotype is medium-sized. J is TRBJ2-5 and V is TRBV10-3; TRBD1 matches 7 bases. V trimming: 6 bases; J trimming: 4 bases; junction bases outside the gene matches: 8. Germline lookup yields CDR1 ENHRY and CDR2 SYGVKD. This CDR3 has 14 residues. The chain's CDR3 is CAISEGEGAETQYF. Written as DNA, the CDR3 is TGTGCCATCAGCGAGGGTGAGGGGGCAGAGACCCAGTACTTC.

V and J are TRBV7-9 and TRBJ1-5; no clear D. The CDR3 runs 14 residues. The germline V gene encodes CDR1 SEHNR and CDR2 FQNEAQ (reference sequence). V dropped 5 bases and J dropped 3 bases, with 11 bases sitting between them. The chain's CDR3 is CASSHPGPNQPQHF. In nucleotides, the CDR3 is TGTGCCAGCAGCCATCCAGGTCCCAATCAGCCCCAGCATTTT.

The chain combines TRBV12-3 or TRBV12-4 with TRBJ2-1, with 11 positions matching TRBD2. This CDR3 contains 14 residues. V lost 6 bases, J lost 12 bases, and 10 bases stayed unmatched. CDR3 sequence (DNA): TGTGCCAGCAGACCCGGGACTAGCGGTTCTTGGCAGTTCTTC. Translation: CASRPGTSGSWQFF.